The entry that follows covers one T cell receptor (beta chain) sequence. The entry originates in a study of CD8 T cells in Susac syndrome. Random hexamers were used to reverse transcribe roughly 0.5 to 1 ug of RNA. TCRdb processed the immunoSEQ multiplex PCR reads anew with MiXCR; each CDR3 protein has one entry. The data show fewer than 350,000 distinct CDR3 sequences, 75% to 90% seen once. This CDR3 has 11 residues. The germline V gene has CDR1 ENHRY and CDR2 SYGVKD. V lost 3 bases and J 4 bases, leaving 1 base between the germline ends. Input material: CD8+ T cells from PBMCs. The TCR was taken from a human donor with multiple sclerosis. This rearrangement joins TRBV10-3 to TRBJ2-1; D remains ambiguous. CDR3 DNA sequence: TGTGCCATCAGTGAATACAATGAGCAGTTCTTC. The encoded protein is CAISEYNEQFF.